The sequence of this T cell receptor beta chain was determined in a study of OX40 agonist ivuxolimab in advanced cancers. Broader study findings: Average numbers of expanded clones were greater in CD8+ T cells than in CD4+.

As regards this clone: No antigen is known for it.

Sequencing used immunoSEQ multiplex PCR; TCRdb keeps in-frame clones, though not all of them. This repertoire shows 99,000 or so clones, 85% to 95% found once; its top ten account for over 0.2%. Germline assignment: CDR1 MGHRA and CDR2 YSYEKL. The CDR3 consists of 15 residues. The germline V and J ends were trimmed by 7 bases and 0 bases, with 13 bases remaining between them. This clonotype was obtained from an adult with an advanced solid tumor such as melanoma, head and neck, liver or kidney cancer. The chain recombines TRBV4-1 with TRBJ1-5, with TRBD1 as a possible D gene (5 bases). Sample: CD4+ or CD8+ T cells sorted from blood, taken in a trial of the OX40 agonist ivuxolimab. The CDR3, as DNA: TGCGCCAGCAACAAAGACGGGGGTAGCAATCAGCCCCAGCATTTT. It encodes CASNKDGGSNQPQHF.